The rows below give T cell receptor beta chains drawn from one sample of a study of T cell repertoires in cytomegalovirus infection. Their specific antigens are unknown. TCRdb called the reads again in MiXCR, with one record for every CDR3 protein. The table lists tens of thousands of distinct CDR3 sequences, 25% to 40% of them singletons. The specimen was PBMCs, sequenced either directly or after in vitro stimulation (not recorded which). The receptors originated from a human donor in good health (CMV status not recorded). Some clones in this sample may be carry-over from other donors' samples. The CDR3 runs from the conserved cysteine through the conserved F or W. Each record gives: clone size, J gene, D gene, V gene, CDR3 protein. The D gene is left open where the match is weak. For some rows the clone size is stated as once, few or many, or as a class when expanded; others skip it.

.	TRBJ2-3	.	TRBV5-1	CASIRGGSTDTQYF
few	TRBJ1-1	.	TRBV2	CASRGRTEAFF
.	TRBJ2-7	.	TRBV7-2	CASSLVGSGGVRFYEQYF
many	TRBJ2-7	.	TRBV7-2	CASSPRRGTPPYEQYF
many	TRBJ1-2	.	TRBV7-2	CASSLDPNYGYTF
few	TRBJ2-1	TRBD2	TRBV4-1	CATAELAGLGEQFF
few	TRBJ1-1	TRBD1	TRBV27	CASISGTANTEAFF
few	TRBJ2-5	TRBD1	TRBV7-2	CASSLQGAMETQYF
few	TRBJ1-5	.	TRBV19	CATKTVLGGNQPQHF
few	TRBJ2-7	.	TRBV19	CASSSRPRRSPYEQYF
few	TRBJ2-1	TRBD2	TRBV2	CATSLGGNYNEQFF
.	TRBJ2-5	TRBD2	TRBV7-2	CASSFRLAGAPGKTQYF
.	TRBJ2-1	.	TRBV7-2	CASSLDVKQFF
.	TRBJ1-2	.	TRBV27	CASSPAGPYGYTF
few	TRBJ1-4	.	TRBV15	CATSRGRWEKLFF
.	TRBJ2-5	TRBD2	TRBV7-6	CASSSGTSGQETQYF
.	TRBJ1-3	.	TRBV4-1	CASSQRGSSGNTIYF
.	TRBJ2-1	.	TRBV10-1	CASSERQGSSYNEQFF
.	TRBJ2-7	TRBD2	TRBV11-2	CASLREEEQYF
.	TRBJ2-5	.	TRBV7-6	CASSLSPLRSQETQYF
.	TRBJ1-2	.	TRBV28	CASSEGIGYGYTF
.	TRBJ1-5	.	TRBV19	CASSIDAYQPQHF
.	TRBJ1-3	TRBD1	TRBV7-6	CASSLGQAVNSGNTIYF
.	TRBJ2-1	TRBD2	TRBV5-1	CASSLRTSTNEQFF